What follows are 8 T cell receptor beta chains derived from one specimen sequenced in a study of immune characterization of retroperitoneal liposarcoma. TCRdb re-called the PCR reads through MiXCR, storing one row per CDR3 protein. The sample records some 20,000 distinct CDR3 sequences, 35% to 40% being singletons. The source material was blood. The source is a male donor with retroperitoneal liposarcoma.

This clonotype was seen repeatedly, ten times or more. CDR3 loop: CASSLDAEAETQYF. The CDR3 nucleotides read TGTGCCAGCAGCCTAGACGCGGAGGCGGAGACCCAGTACTTC. The chain is built from TRBV7-2 and TRBJ2-5, with D perhaps matching TRBD2 (5 bases). V was trimmed by 5 bases and J by 5 bases, leaving 15 bases between them. Germline lookup yields CDR1 SGHTA and CDR2 FQGNSA. CDR3 length: 14 residues.

This sequence joins TRBV6-1 and TRBJ2-3; tentatively, D is TRBD1 or TRBD2 (5 bases each). The ends were cut back, 4 bases at V and 2 bases at J, with 13 bases in the middle. Germline V CDR1 and CDR2: MNHNS, SASEGT. The CDR3 is 15 residues long. CDR3 in DNA: TGTGCCAGCAGTGCTACGGGGCGCCACACAGATACGCAGTATTTT. Translated: CASSATGRHTDTQYF.

This chain connects TRBV6-1 to TRBJ2-3; 10 bases fit TRBD1. The J call could be wrong; TRBJ2-1 is a better fit for the DNA end. Germline CDR1 is MNHNS and CDR2 is SASEGT. The CDR3 spans 14 residues. The CDR3 is CASREDRGGSEQFF. DNA of the CDR3: TGTGCCAGCAGAGAGGACAGGGGGGGGAGTGAGCAGTTCTTC.

Many counts were recorded for this clonotype. The genes are TRBV7-8 and TRBJ2-1; D is undetermined. Germline V gene data show CDR1 as SGHVS and CDR2 as FQNEAQ. The CDR3 extends over 14 amino acids. The V end lost 0 bases, the J end lost 13 bases, and 16 bases lay between the germline ends. CDR3 sequence reads: CASSLAVEQETQFF. The CDR3 DNA sequence: TGTGCCAGCAGCTTAGCGGTAGAACAAGAGACCCAGTTCTTC. Using reference TRBV7-8 and TRBJ2-1 for the parts outside the CDR3, the full variable domain is GAGVSQSPRYKVAKRGQDVALRCDPISGHVSLFWYQQALGQGPEFLTYFQNEAQLDKSGLPSDRFFAERPEGSVSTLKIQRTQQEDSAVYLCASSLAVEQETQFFGPGTRLTVL.

The chain uses TRBV12-3 or TRBV12-4 and TRBJ2-4, with D uncertain. V was cut by 5 bases and J by 13 bases, with 18 bases left in between. The CDR3 covers 13 residues. The CDR3 spells CASSAHGYNEQYF. The CDR3 region has the DNA TGTGCCAGCAGTGCCCACGGGTACAATGAGCAGTACTTC.

This rearrangement joins TRBV11-3 to TRBJ2-5, with TRBD1 identical over 9 bases. The J call may be mistaken, given a closer DNA end match to TRBJ2-1. Germline CDR1 is SGHNT and CDR2 is YENEEA. This CDR3 has 15 amino acids. CDR3 sequence (DNA): TGTGCCAGCAGCTTAGATCCGGGACAGGGTATTATGCAGTTCTTC. Encoded protein: CASSLDPGQGIMQFF.

This clonotype turned up a few times. The rearrangement joins TRBV12-3 or TRBV12-4 to TRBJ2-1; 9 bases match TRBD2. Trimming at V came to 7 bases and at J to 1 base, leaving 2 bases not matched to a gene. This CDR3 comprises 14 residues. CDR3 sequence (DNA): TGTGCCAGCATCACTAGCGGGTCCTACAATGAGCAGTTCTTC. As protein: CASITSGSYNEQFF.

Judged by abundance, this clonotype is medium-sized. The genes are TRBV7-2 and TRBJ2-5; weak D call: TRBD2 (5 bases). V lost 4 bases and J 0 bases, leaving 18 bases between the germline ends. From germline, CDR1 is SGHTA and CDR2 FQGNSA. The CDR3 is 17 residues long. The CDR3 DNA sequence: TGTGCCAGCAGCTCACTCCCCGGGTCGACTAACCAAGAGACCCAGTACTTC. Translated, it gives CASSSLPGSTNQETQYF. The entire variable domain, with the rest obtained from reference TRBV7-2 and TRBJ2-5, is as follows: GAGVSQSPSNKVTEKGKDVELRCDPISGHTALYWYRQSLGQGLEFLIYFQGNSAPDKSGLPSDRFSAERTGGSVSTLTIQRTQQEDSAVYLCASSSLPGSTNQETQYFGPGTRLLVL.